The 29 T cell receptor beta chains reported below all come from one sample, sequenced in a study of shared clonotypes between healthy human individuals. Assay used: immunoSEQ multiplex PCR; TCRdb lists only in-frame clones, some missing. The top ten clones hold about 24% of a sample with more than 600,000 clones, under 95% of them seen once. CD45RO-negative cells were positively selected for CCR7, leaving out terminally differentiated effector memory CD45RA+ cells. Sequencing was performed on naive CD8+ T cells sorted from blood. These receptor sequences come from a man aged 30-40 years in good health.

This rearrangement joins TRBV19 to TRBJ2-7, with D maybe TRBD1 (5 bases). There are 15 residues in the CDR3. Germline V lookup: CDR1 LNHDA, CDR2 SQIVND (reference sequence). V was shortened by 5 bases and J by 6 bases, with 20 bases between the two germline ends. The CDR3 DNA follows: TGTGCCAGTAGTGTTTCGGACATGTTTCCGCCCGAGCAGTACTTC. Protein product: CASSVSDMFPPEQYF.

The CDR3 DNA follows: TGTGCCAGCAGCTTAGAAGACCGGGGGGAGACCCAGTACTTC. It encodes CASSLEDRGETQYF. The rearrangement links TRBV7-9 to TRBJ2-5; weak D call: TRBD2 (6 bases). V lost 1 base to trimming and J lost 5 bases, with 11 bases between them. This CDR3 spans 14 amino acids. Germline CDR1 reads SEHNR; CDR2 reads FQNEAQ (reference sequence).

This chain links TRBV29-1 with TRBJ1-4, with TRBD1 identical over 9 bases. The CDR3 consists of 17 residues. The V gene end was trimmed by 6 bases and the J gene end by 8 bases; junction bases not matched to a gene: 19. Germline lookup yields CDR1 SQVTM and CDR2 ANQGSEA. Here the CDR3 reads CSVLRGQGSDMGEKLFF. CDR3 in DNA: TGCAGCGTCCTCCGGGGACAGGGTTCGGACATGGGGGAAAAACTGTTTTTT. The full variable domain, completed using reference TRBV29-1 and TRBJ1-4, is SAVISQKPSRDICQRGTSLTIQCQVDSQVTMMFWYRQQPGQSLTLIATANQGSEATYESGFVIDKFPISRPNLTFSTLTVSNMSPEDSSIYLCSVLRGQGSDMGEKLFFGSGTQLSVL.

This chain connects TRBV6-5 to TRBJ1-1; 10 bases line up with TRBD1. CDR3 length: 16 residues. V lost 4 bases, J lost 0 bases, and 5 bases stayed unmatched. The germline gives CDR1 MNHEY, CDR2 SVGAGI. The CDR3: CASSSRQGAMNTEAFF. The CDR3 nucleotides read TGTGCCAGCAGTTCCCGACAGGGGGCTATGAACACTGAAGCTTTCTTT.

The sample holds one count of this clone. J is TRBJ2-2 and V is TRBV11-2; TRBD2 might be the D (6 bases). V was cut by 6 bases and J by 9 bases, with 17 bases left in between. This CDR3 region has 14 residues. Germline CDR1 reads SGHAT; CDR2 reads FQNNGV. CDR3 amino acids: CASRRTGETRELFF. For the CDR3, the DNA is TGTGCCAGCAGGCGTACGGGGGAGACCCGGGAGCTGTTTTTT.

The chain uses TRBV27 and TRBJ2-1; 10 bases map to TRBD2. The V gene's germline CDR1 is MNHEY and CDR2 SMNVEV (reference sequence). The V gene end was trimmed by 4 bases and the J gene end by 8 bases; junction bases not matched to a gene: 5. There are 14 residues in the CDR3. The CDR3 nucleotides are TGTGCCAGCAGTTACAGCGGGAGGGGCTATGAGCAGTTCTTC. This translates into CASSYSGRGYEQFF.

This sequence joins TRBV6-5 and TRBJ2-5; 9 nucleotides match TRBD1. The J segment lost 5 bases and the V segment lost 6 bases, leaving 10 bases of the junction unmatched. The CDR3 covers 15 residues. From germline, CDR1 is MNHEY and CDR2 SVGAGI. In DNA, the CDR3 is TGTGCCAGCAGCCGTACAGGGGGCGGGGGTGAGACCCAGTACTTC. It encodes CASSRTGGGGETQYF.

The V call is TRBV9, the J call TRBJ2-5; the D gene is possibly TRBD2 (5 bases). Germline CDR1 and CDR2: SGDLS and YYNGEE. V was trimmed by 5 bases and J by 3 bases, leaving 17 bases between them. The CDR3 sequence is 15 residues long. CDR3 DNA sequence: TGTGCCAGCAGTAGCGCAGCCCTAGGTGAAGAGACCCAGTACTTC. Its translation is CASSSAALGEETQYF.

The genes are TRBV7-8 and TRBJ2-5, with D maybe TRBD1 (5 bases). CDR3 length equals 12 residues. Germline assignment: CDR1 SGHVS and CDR2 FQNEAQ. V lost 5 bases to trimming and J lost 5 bases, with 9 bases between them. The CDR3 coding sequence is TGTGCCAGCAGCGGCAGGGTTGAGACCCAGTACTTC. Translated: CASSGRVETQYF.

On this clone itself: This sample also contains other DNA sequences that code for the same CDR3. The chain has TRBV4-1 and TRBJ2-1; unclear D gene. The CDR3 length is 13 residues. V was pared by 4 bases and J by 4 bases, with 8 bases between. The germline CDR1 and CDR2 sequences are MGHRA and YSYEKL. CDR3 amino acids: CASSLGIYNEQFF. CDR3 in DNA: TGCGCCAGCAGCCTTGGGATTTACAATGAGCAGTTCTTC.

V is TRBV6-5 and J is TRBJ2-2; 8 bases map to TRBD2. The CDR3 spans 15 residues. The germline V gene encodes CDR1 MNHEY and CDR2 SVGAGI. After removal of 6 bases from V and 5 bases from J, the junction contained 8 bases not matched to a gene. The CDR3, as DNA: TGTGCCAGCAGCCCACTCCGGGGGGGAACCGGGGAGCTGTTTTTT. It is translated as CASSPLRGGTGELFF.

The chain employs TRBV5-1 and TRBJ2-3; 8 bases map to TRBD2. V was clipped by 1 base and J by 1 base; unmatched bases: 2. Germline V gene data show CDR1 as SGHRS and CDR2 as YFSETQ. This CDR3 region has 15 residues. CDR3 amino acids: CASSLLLAGTDTQYF. CDR3 coding DNA: TGCGCCAGCAGCTTGCTACTAGCGGGCACAGATACGCAGTATTTT. Combining the CDR3 with reference TRBV5-1 and TRBJ2-3 gives the whole variable domain KAGVTQTPRYLIKTRGQQVTLSCSPISGHRSVSWYQQTPGQGLQFLFEYFSETQRNKGNFPGRFSGRQFSNSRSEMNVSTLELGDSALYLCASSLLLAGTDTQYFGPGTRLTVL.

This clone was observed once. V and J are TRBV5-1 and TRBJ2-2; 7 nucleotides line up with TRBD2. J gave up 2 bases and V 4 bases, and 8 bases lay outside the gene matches. CDR1 is SGHRS, CDR2 YFSETQ, per germline. This CDR3 spans 16 amino acids. CDR3 protein: CASSNAGTTNTGELFF. The CDR3 DNA reads as TGCGCCAGCAGCAACGCCGGGACTACTAACACCGGGGAGCTGTTTTTT.

Points on this clone: Additional DNA sequences in this sample encode the identical CDR3. The genes are TRBV19 and TRBJ2-1; a possible D gene is TRBD2 (6 bases). Between the trimmed V and J ends, which lost 5 bases and 0 bases, there was a span of 11 bases. CDR3 length: 15 residues. Germline V gene lookup returns CDR1 LNHDA and CDR2 SQIVND (reference sequence). The CDR3 DNA is TGTGCCAGTAGTCCCAGCGGGCGCTCCTACAATGAGCAGTTCTTC. Translation gives CASSPSGRSYNEQFF.

The chain couples TRBV27 to TRBJ1-3; 7 bases are shared with TRBD1. CDR3 length: 17 residues. Germline V gene lookup returns CDR1 MNHEY and CDR2 SMNVEV (reference sequence). Trimming took 6 bases from V and 0 from J; bases not matched to a gene: 11. CDR3 sequence reads: CASSQMPGGSSGNTIYF. The DNA of the CDR3 is TGTGCCAGCAGCCAAATGCCAGGGGGAAGCTCTGGAAACACCATATATTTT.

CDR3 sequence (DNA): TGTGCCAGCAGCCCGGACAGGAAGTCGCCTGGAAACACCATATATTTT. Translated, it gives CASSPDRKSPGNTIYF. The rearrangement links TRBV14 to TRBJ1-3, with 7 bases fitting TRBD1. This CDR3 is built from 16 residues. The ends lost 4 bases at V and 2 bases at J; junction bases unmatched: 8. Germline V gene lookup returns CDR1 SGHDN and CDR2 FVKESK.

The CDR3 loop reads CASGVNSEQYF. DNA for the CDR3: TGTGCTAGTGGTGTAAACAGCGAGCAGTACTTC. The chain recombines TRBV12-5 with TRBJ2-7; D remains unclear. Trimming took off 5 bases at V and 6 bases at J, with 8 bases between the two ends. The CDR3 covers 11 residues. The germline gives CDR1 LGHNT, CDR2 FRNRAP.

This clone was picked up a small number of times. The gene calls are TRBV6-5 and TRBJ1-1, with unresolved D. Germline assignment: CDR1 MNHEY and CDR2 SVGAGI. CDR3 length: 11 amino acids. Trimming removed 10 bases at V and 4 bases at J, with 10 bases between. CDR3 nucleotides: TGTGCCACCCGCGACGGCACTGAAGCTTTCTTT. This translates into CATRDGTEAFF.

The J gene is TRBJ2-3, the V gene TRBV28, with D perhaps TRBD2 (5 bases). CDR1 and CDR2 (germline): MDHEN, SYDVKM. This CDR3 comprises 18 residues. Trimming took 6 bases from V and 1 from J, leaving 23 bases between them. This CDR3 is CASSPSISNLRGTDTQYF. As DNA, the CDR3 is TGTGCCAGCAGCCCATCGATTAGTAATCTGCGGGGCACAGATACGCAGTATTTT.

The chain employs TRBV7-8 and TRBJ2-7; the D gene is possibly TRBD2 (5 bases). This CDR3 spans 15 amino acids. Germline V gene sequence: CDR1 SGHVS, CDR2 FQNEAQ. V dropped 1 base and J dropped 3 bases, with 13 bases sitting between them. The CDR3, as DNA: TGTGCCAGCAGCTTAGGGTGGCTAGCCGACTACGAGCAGTACTTC. It codes for CASSLGWLADYEQYF.

The chain uses TRBV10-3 and TRBJ2-5; 8 bases fit TRBD2. V lost 5 bases, J lost 5 bases, and 19 bases stayed unmatched. In germline, CDR1 is ENHRY, CDR2 SYGVKD. CDR3 length: 18 residues. DNA for the CDR3: TGTGCCATCAGTTCCCACTTGGGGCGGGAGGACGTCGGGGAGACCCAGTACTTC. Its protein product is CAISSHLGREDVGETQYF.

Worth noting for this clone: This same CDR3 is encoded by further DNA sequences in the sample. V usage is TRBV30 and J usage is TRBJ1-4; D gene uncertain. Germline V gene sequence: CDR1 GTSNPN, CDR2 SVGIG (reference sequence). The ends were cut back, 3 bases at V and 8 bases at J, with 13 bases in the middle. The CDR3 runs 13 residues. CDR3 amino acids: CAWSVVHPEKLFF. CDR3 in DNA: TGTGCCTGGAGCGTAGTACATCCCGAAAAACTGTTTTTT.

The chain has TRBV6-1 and TRBJ1-5; no clear D gene. V was cut by 2 bases and J by 7 bases, with 15 bases left in between. CDR3 size: 15 residues. Per the germline V gene, CDR1 is MNHNS and CDR2 is SASEGT. CDR3 in amino acids: CASSESRQVRQPQHF. The DNA of the CDR3 is TGTGCCAGCAGTGAAAGCCGGCAGGTAAGACAGCCCCAGCATTTT.

The rearrangement links TRBV7-8 to TRBJ1-2; D uncertain. The V and J ends lost 0 bases and 3 bases respectively, with 5 bases between them. Germline V gene sequence: CDR1 SGHVS, CDR2 FQNEAQ. The CDR3 totals 13 residues. The CDR3 spells CASSLAPYYGYTF. For the CDR3, the DNA is TGTGCCAGCAGCTTAGCGCCTTACTATGGCTACACCTTC.

The rearrangement joins TRBV7-9 to TRBJ1-3; D gene ambiguous. Germline CDR1 reads SEHNR; CDR2 reads FQNEAQ (reference sequence). Trimming removed 6 bases at V and 4 bases at J, with 4 bases between. The length of the CDR3 is 11 residues. Here the CDR3 reads CASREGNTIYF. The CDR3 nucleotides read TGTGCCAGCAGGGAAGGAAACACCATATATTTT.

The genes are TRBV18 and TRBJ2-1, with 12 bases identical to TRBD2. With V trimmed by 0 bases and J by 1 base, 4 bases remained unmatched. CDR1 and CDR2 (germline): KGHSH, LQKENI. The length of the CDR3 is 18 residues. The CDR3 DNA follows: TGTGCCAGCTCACCACCCACCCTAGCGGGAGGGTCCTACAATGAGCAGTTCTTC. Protein: CASSPPTLAGGSYNEQFF.

This chain connects TRBV27 to TRBJ2-1; maybe TRBD2 (5 bases). This CDR3 is 15 amino acids long. Germline CDR1 reads MNHEY; CDR2 reads SMNVEV (reference sequence). Trimming pared 2 bases from V and 7 bases from J, leaving 15 bases between. This CDR3 reads CASSLLEAGWNEQFF. CDR3 DNA: TGTGCCAGCAGTTTACTGGAGGCCGGGTGGAATGAGCAGTTCTTC.

This chain connects TRBV9 to TRBJ2-1; 7 bases fit TRBD2. The CDR3 sequence is 14 residues long. In germline, CDR1 is SGDLS, CDR2 YYNGEE. J lost 5 bases, V lost 0 bases, and 2 bases had no gene match. CDR3 amino acids: CASSVVGGDNEQFF. The CDR3 region has the DNA TGTGCCAGCAGCGTAGTGGGAGGGGACAATGAGCAGTTCTTC.

The genes are TRBV5-1 and TRBJ2-5; 8 bases map to TRBD1. This CDR3 is built from 16 residues. V shed 0 bases, J shed 2 bases, and the junction held 6 bases outside the gene matches. CDR1 and CDR2 (germline): SGHRS, YFSETQ. Written as DNA, the CDR3 is TGCGCCAGCAGCTTGGGTCAGGGGGCCTCTCAAGAGACCCAGTACTTC. This codes for CASSLGQGASQETQYF.